This is a list of T cell receptor beta chains from one sample in a study of post-analysis software for immune sequencing data. TCRdb analysed the PCR reads with MiXCR anew, one entry per CDR3 protein. The sample shows hundreds of thousands of distinct CDR3 sequences, around 47% of them seen only once. Sequencing input: blood. Receptor source: a girl between 5 and 17 years old with multiple sclerosis. The CDR3 runs from the conserved cysteine through the conserved F or W. The order of the fields is J gene, V gene, D gene, clone size, CDR3 protein, CDR3 DNA. A D gene is named only where the DNA matches it firmly. Not every row has a clone size; where given, it reads once, few, many or a size class.

>TRBJ2-7|TRBV5-1|TRBD1|NA
CASSLAFAGTGNSYEQYF
TGCGCCAGCAGCTTGGCCTTCGCCGGGACAGGTAACTCCTACGAGCAGTACTTC
>TRBJ2-3|TRBV6-5|NA|NA
CASSYSGSTRTDTQYF
TGTGCCAGCAGTTACTCTGGGTCTACCAGAACAGATACGCAGTATTTT
>TRBJ2-1|TRBV7-3|NA|few
CASSLGGARPFNEQFF
TGTGCCAGCAGCTTAGGCGGGGCAAGACCTTTTAATGAGCAGTTCTTC
>TRBJ1-5|TRBV3-1|TRBD1|NA
CASSQDPTGGLPQHF
TGTGCCAGCAGCCAAGATCCCACAGGGGGCTTGCCCCAGCATTTT
>TRBJ2-7|TRBV20-1|TRBD2|NA
CSARGLAVLSSYNEQYF
TGCAGTGCTAGGGGACTAGCGGTACTAAGCTCCTACAATGAGCAGTACTTC
>TRBJ1-2|TRBV6-1|NA|NA
CASSESQGGGYTF
TGTGCCAGCAGTGAATCCCAGGGTGGTGGCTACACCTTC
>TRBJ2-3|TRBV5-1|NA|many
CASSPSTDTQYF
TGTGCCAGCAGCCCCAGCACAGATACGCAGTATTTT
>TRBJ2-7|TRBV7-2|NA|few
CASSLLRGSSYEQYF
TGTGCCAGCAGCCTCCTTCGGGGGAGCTCCTACGAGCAGTACTTC
>TRBJ2-4|TRBV12-3/TRBV12-4|NA|once
CASSLEGQGQDIQYF
TGTGCCAGTAGTTTAGAGGGGCAGGGTCAGGACATTCAGTACTTC
>TRBJ2-7|TRBV29-1|TRBD1|NA
CSVEGQGNYEQYF
TGCAGCGTTGAGGGACAGGGAAACTACGAGCAGTACTTC
>TRBJ2-1|TRBV24-1|TRBD2|NA
CATSDEREGRSYNEQFF
TGTGCCACCAGTGATGAGCGGGAGGGCCGTTCTTACAATGAGCAGTTCTTC
>TRBJ2-1|TRBV21-1|NA|NA
CASSKGGIVKREFNEQFF
TGTGCCAGCAGCAAAGGGGGTATAGTGAAGCGGGAGTTCAATGAGCAGTTCTTC
>TRBJ2-7|TRBV12-3/TRBV12-4|NA|few
CASRASGTPKGEQYF
TGTGCCAGCAGGGCATCCGGGACGCCTAAGGGAGAGCAGTACTTC
>TRBJ2-1|TRBV20-1|TRBD2|few
CSASGGMNNEQFF
TGCAGTGCTAGCGGGGGGATGAACAATGAGCAGTTCTTC
>TRBJ2-6|TRBV28|TRBD1|NA
CASSTGTASGANVLTF
TGTGCCAGCAGCACCGGGACAGCCTCTGGGGCCAACGTCCTGACTTTC
>TRBJ1-1|TRBV6-6|NA|NA
CASSYSQAGGTEAFF
TGTGCCAGCAGTTACTCCCAGGCCGGGGGCACTGAAGCTTTCTTT
>TRBJ2-7|TRBV12-3/TRBV12-4|NA|NA
CASSQGRKDEQYF
TGTGCCAGCAGCCAAGGACGGAAGGACGAGCAGTACTTC
>TRBJ1-1|TRBV4-1|NA|once
CASSQDNPNPNTEAFF
TGCGCCAGCAGCCAAGATAATCCGAACCCGAACACTGAAGCTTTCTTT
>TRBJ2-7|TRBV6-1|NA|NA
CASSRTEQYF
TGTGCCAGCAGTCGCACCGAGCAGTACTTC
>TRBJ1-1|TRBV20-1|NA|NA
CSARGSGGNTEAFF
TGCAGTGCTAGAGGTTCCGGAGGGAACACTGAAGCTTTCTTT
>TRBJ2-7|TRBV27|TRBD1|few
CASSLKGTGFEQYF
TGTGCCAGCAGTTTAAAGGGGACAGGGTTCGAGCAGTACTTC
>TRBJ1-5|TRBV7-8|NA|NA
CASSLGRDWQPQHF
TGTGCCAGCAGCTTAGGCAGGGATTGGCAGCCCCAGCATTTT
>TRBJ2-3|TRBV20-1|NA|NA
CSARDPRTSTDTQYF
TGCAGTGCTAGAGATCCGCGTACTAGCACAGATACGCAGTATTTT
>TRBJ2-7|TRBV20-1|TRBD2|NA
CSARLAEPYEQYF
TGCAGTGCTAGACTAGCGGAGCCCTACGAGCAGTACTTC
>TRBJ2-3|TRBV12-3/TRBV12-4|TRBD2|few
CASSLELAGGADTQYF
TGTGCCAGCAGTTTAGAACTAGCGGGAGGGGCAGATACGCAGTATTTT
>TRBJ2-7|TRBV5-1|TRBD1|NA
CASGTGDHEQYF
TGCGCCAGCGGGACAGGGGATCACGAGCAGTACTTC
>TRBJ1-4|TRBV20-1|NA|once
CSASWQEKLFF
TGCAGTGCTAGTTGGCAGGAAAAACTGTTTTTT
>TRBJ2-1|TRBV4-2|NA|NA
CASSQDRRAEQFF
TGTGCCAGCAGCCAAGATCGCCGGGCAGAGCAGTTCTTC